This is a list of T cell receptor beta chains from one sample in a study of cytomegalovirus exposure and HLA in healthy donors. Sequenced by immunoSEQ multiplex PCR; TCRdb stores in-frame clones only, minus some. The repertoire holds around 93,000 clones, with less than 80% as singletons. Specimen: PBMCs. The receptors come from a woman aged 40 to 50 in good health and CMV-seronegative. Both conserved end residues are part of each CDR3. The order of the fields is CDR3 protein, CDR3 DNA, D gene, J gene, clone size, V gene. D genes are given only for firm matches. Size tells how often a clone was seen (once, few, many) or the class of an expanded clone, and some rows leave it out.

CASSYPRGGQETQYF | TGTGCCAGCAGTTACCCCCGCGGGGGACAAGAGACCCAGTACTTC | TRBD2 | TRBJ2-5 | - | TRBV6-5
CASSQGQRLPGNTIYF | TGTGCCAGCAGCCAAGGACAGCGCCTCCCTGGAAACACCATATATTTT | - | TRBJ1-3 | - | TRBV4-2
CASSRDPSGPSSYEQYF | TGTGCCAGCAGCCGGGATCCTAGCGGCCCCAGCTCCTACGAGCAGTACTTC | TRBD2 | TRBJ2-7 | few | TRBV5-4
CAWSARQGANVEAFF | TGTGCCTGGAGTGCCCGACAAGGGGCGAATGTTGAAGCTTTCTTT | - | TRBJ1-1 | - | TRBV30
CASSLGQGARTDTQYF | TGCGCCAGCAGCTTGGGACAGGGGGCACGGACAGATACGCAGTATTTT | TRBD1 | TRBJ2-3 | once | TRBV5-1
CASSLRGWGRVGSSGANVLTF | TGTGCCAGCAGCTTAAGAGGCTGGGGCAGGGTGGGGTCCTCTGGGGCCAACGTCCTGACTTTC | - | TRBJ2-6 | few | TRBV7-3
CAWSESSGWGETQYF | TGTGCCTGGAGTGAATCTAGCGGGTGGGGGGAGACCCAGTACTTC | TRBD2 | TRBJ2-5 | - | TRBV30
CASSRDKLETQYF | TGCGCCAGCAGCCGGGACAAACTAGAGACCCAGTACTTC | - | TRBJ2-5 | - | TRBV5-1
CASGLQPVSSYNSPLHF | TGTGCTAGTGGTTTGCAACCGGTTAGCTCCTATAATTCACCCCTCCACTTT | - | TRBJ1-6 | - | TRBV12-5
CASGWSTDTQYF | TGTGCCAGCGGGTGGAGTACAGATACGCAGTATTTT | - | TRBJ2-3 | - | TRBV6-6
CASSLTVQEAFF | TGTGCCAGCAGTTTGACCGTACAGGAAGCTTTCTTT | - | TRBJ1-1 | - | TRBV28
CASLGWTSGDGPDTQYF | TGTGCCAGCTTGGGGTGGACTAGCGGGGATGGTCCAGATACGCAGTATTTT | TRBD2 | TRBJ2-3 | - | TRBV13
CASFQSIGLAGADTGELFF | TGTGCCAGCTTCCAATCGATCGGACTAGCGGGAGCCGACACCGGGGAGCTGTTTTTT | TRBD2 | TRBJ2-2 | - | TRBV2
CASSLVSGRGNYGYTF | TGTGCCAGCAGCTTGGTTTCGGGCAGGGGTAACTATGGCTACACCTTC | - | TRBJ1-2 | - | TRBV5-5
CASSLRQGVEQYF | TGTGCCAGCAGCTTACGACAGGGGGTCGAGCAGTACTTC | TRBD1 | TRBJ2-7 | - | TRBV5-4
CASSLGGDTDTQYF | TGTGCCAGCAGTTTGGGAGGAGACACAGATACGCAGTATTTT | - | TRBJ2-3 | - | TRBV27
CASSTDSLFISQFF | TGTGCCAGCAGCACCGACTCCCTATTCATCTCGCAGTTCTTC | - | TRBJ2-1 | - | TRBV9